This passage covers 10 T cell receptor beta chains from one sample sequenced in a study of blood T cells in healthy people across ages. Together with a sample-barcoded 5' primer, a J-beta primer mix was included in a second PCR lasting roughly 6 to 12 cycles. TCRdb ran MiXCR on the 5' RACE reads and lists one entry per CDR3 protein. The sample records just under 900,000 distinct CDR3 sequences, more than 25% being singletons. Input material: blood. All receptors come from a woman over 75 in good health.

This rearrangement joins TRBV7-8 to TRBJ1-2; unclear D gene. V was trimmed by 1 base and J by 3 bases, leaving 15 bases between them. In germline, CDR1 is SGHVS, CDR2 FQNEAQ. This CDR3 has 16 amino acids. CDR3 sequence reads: CASSLGAGGVDYGYTF. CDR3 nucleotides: TGTGCCAGCAGCTTAGGGGCGGGTGGGGTGGACTATGGCTACACCTTC.

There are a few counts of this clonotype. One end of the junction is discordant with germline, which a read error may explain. CDR3 loop: CATNDLSGSPQHF. The CDR3 DNA reads TGTGCCACCAATGATTTGTCAGGGAGCCCCCAGCATTTT. The chain recombines TRBV24-1 with TRBJ1-5; maybe TRBD1 (5 bases). The CDR3 has 13 amino acids. Germline CDR1 and CDR2: KGHDR and SFDVKD.

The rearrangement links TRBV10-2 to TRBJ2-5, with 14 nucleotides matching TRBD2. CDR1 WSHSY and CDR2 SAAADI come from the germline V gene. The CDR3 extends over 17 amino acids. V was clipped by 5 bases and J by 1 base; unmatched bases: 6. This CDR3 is CASSIGTSGSRQETQYF. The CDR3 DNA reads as TGCGCCAGCAGTATTGGGACTAGCGGGAGTCGCCAAGAGACCCAGTACTTC.

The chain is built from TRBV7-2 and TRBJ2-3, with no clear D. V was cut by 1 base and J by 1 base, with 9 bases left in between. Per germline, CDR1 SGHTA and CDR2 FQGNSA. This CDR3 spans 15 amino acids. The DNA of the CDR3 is TGTGCCAGCAGCTTAGGGGGTTTCCGCACAGATACGCAGTATTTT. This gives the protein CASSLGGFRTDTQYF.

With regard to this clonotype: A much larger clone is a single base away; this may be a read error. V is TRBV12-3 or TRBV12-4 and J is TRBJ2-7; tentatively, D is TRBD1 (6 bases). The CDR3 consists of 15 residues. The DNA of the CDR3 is TGTGTCAGCAGCATAGGACAGACCCGCTCCTACGAGCAGTACTTC. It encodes CVSSIGQTRSYEQYF.

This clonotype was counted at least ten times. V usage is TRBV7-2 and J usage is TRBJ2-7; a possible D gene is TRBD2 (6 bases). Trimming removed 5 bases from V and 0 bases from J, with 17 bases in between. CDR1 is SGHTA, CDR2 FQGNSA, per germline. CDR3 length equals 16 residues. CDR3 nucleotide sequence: TGTGCCAGCAGCCCGAGACTCGGGGGTGGCTCCTACGAGCAGTACTTC. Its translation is CASSPRLGGGSYEQYF.

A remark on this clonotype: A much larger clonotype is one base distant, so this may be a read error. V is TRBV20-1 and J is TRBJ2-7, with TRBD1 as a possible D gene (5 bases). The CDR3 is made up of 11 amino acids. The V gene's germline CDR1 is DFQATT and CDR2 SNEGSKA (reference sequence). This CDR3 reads CGARAGPEQYF. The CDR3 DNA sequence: TGCGGTGCTAGGGCAGGGCCCGAGCAGTACTTC.

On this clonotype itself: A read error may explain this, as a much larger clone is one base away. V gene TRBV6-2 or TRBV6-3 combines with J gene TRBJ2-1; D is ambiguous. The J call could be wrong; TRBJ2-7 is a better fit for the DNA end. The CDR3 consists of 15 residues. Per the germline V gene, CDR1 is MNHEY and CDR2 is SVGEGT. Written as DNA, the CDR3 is TGTGCCAGCAGGCCCCCCACGGACCTCGACAATGAGCAGTACTTC. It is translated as CASRPPTDLDNEQYF.

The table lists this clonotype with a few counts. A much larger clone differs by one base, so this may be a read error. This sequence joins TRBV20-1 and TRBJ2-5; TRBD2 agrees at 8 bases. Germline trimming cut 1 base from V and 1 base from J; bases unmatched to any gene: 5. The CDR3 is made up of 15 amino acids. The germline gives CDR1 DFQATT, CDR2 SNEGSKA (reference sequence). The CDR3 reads CSARADGGAQETQYF. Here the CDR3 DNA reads TGCAGTGCTAGAGCCGACGGGGGGGCCCAAGAGACCCAGTACTTC.

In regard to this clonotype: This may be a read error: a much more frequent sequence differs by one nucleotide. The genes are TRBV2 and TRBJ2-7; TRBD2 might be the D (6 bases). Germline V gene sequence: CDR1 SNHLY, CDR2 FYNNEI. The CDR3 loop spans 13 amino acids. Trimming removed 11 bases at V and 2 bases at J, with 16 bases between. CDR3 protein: CAYKEGTTYEQYF. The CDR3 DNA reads TGTGCCTACAAGGAGGGTACGACCTACGAGCAGTACTTC.